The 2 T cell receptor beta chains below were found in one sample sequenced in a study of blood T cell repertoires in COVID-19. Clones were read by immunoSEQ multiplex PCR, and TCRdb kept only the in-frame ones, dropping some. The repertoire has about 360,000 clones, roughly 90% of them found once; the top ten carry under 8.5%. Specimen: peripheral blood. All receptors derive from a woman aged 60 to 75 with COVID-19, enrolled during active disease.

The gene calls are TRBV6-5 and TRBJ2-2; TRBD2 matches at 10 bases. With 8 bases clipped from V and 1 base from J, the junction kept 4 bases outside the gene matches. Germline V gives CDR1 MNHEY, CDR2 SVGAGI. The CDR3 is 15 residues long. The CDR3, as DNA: TGTGCCAGCCATAGCGGGGGGCTGAACACCGGGGAGCTGTTTTTT. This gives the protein CASHSGGLNTGELFF.

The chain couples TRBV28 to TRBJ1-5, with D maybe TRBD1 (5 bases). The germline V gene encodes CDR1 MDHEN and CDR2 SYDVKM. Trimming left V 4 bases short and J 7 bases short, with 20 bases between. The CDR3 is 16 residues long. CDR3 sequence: CASSSPRELKLQPQHF. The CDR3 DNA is TGTGCCAGCAGTTCCCCCAGGGAACTAAAATTGCAGCCCCAGCATTTT.